One sample yielded the 19 T cell receptor beta chains listed below, sequenced in a study of cytomegalovirus exposure and HLA in healthy donors. Use of 60 Vbeta and 13 Jbeta primers characterized the PCR. Clones were sequenced by immunoSEQ multiplex PCR, and TCRdb holds only the in-frame ones, with some missing. The data show 130,000 or so clones, under 85% seen once. The specimen was PBMCs. The receptors originated from a man aged 25-40 years in good health and CMV-seronegative.

The J gene is TRBJ2-5, the V gene TRBV7-2; weak D call: TRBD1 (6 bases). Germline values: CDR1 SGHTA, CDR2 FQGNSA. V was clipped by 7 bases and J by 5 bases, with 20 bases between them. The CDR3 has 15 residues. The CDR3 is CASNAGGKDWETQYF. Written as DNA, the CDR3 is TGTGCCAGCAACGCTGGGGGCAAGGATTGGGAGACCCAGTACTTC.

The chain uses TRBV5-8 and TRBJ1-4; D may be TRBD1 (5 bases). The germline CDR1 and CDR2 sequences are SGHTS and YDEGEE. V was trimmed by 0 bases and J by 8 bases, leaving 14 bases between them. This CDR3 has 15 residues. The CDR3 sequence: CASSLAGGSREKLFF. As DNA, the CDR3 is TGTGCCAGCAGCTTGGCCGGGGGTTCGAGGGAAAAACTGTTTTTT.

This rearrangement joins TRBV23-1 to TRBJ1-2; perhaps TRBD1 as D (5 bases). TRBV23-1 is marked as an open reading frame, function uncertain. CDR3 length equals 15 residues. Between the trimmed V and J ends, which lost 2 bases and 3 bases, there was a span of 13 bases. The CDR3 loop reads CASSQDSPVYYGYTF. For the CDR3, the DNA is TGCGCCAGCAGTCAAGACAGCCCGGTTTACTATGGCTACACCTTC.

This chain links TRBV19 with TRBJ2-7; 7 bases agree with TRBD1. The V gene end was trimmed by 4 bases and the J gene end by 5 bases; junction bases not matched to a gene: 8. Germline CDR1 is LNHDA and CDR2 is SQIVND (reference sequence). The CDR3 consists of 14 residues. The CDR3 nucleotides are TGTGCCAGTAGTACCGAGACAGGGTGGAACGAGCAGTACTTC. This translates into CASSTETGWNEQYF. The complete variable domain, with remaining parts taken from reference TRBV19 and TRBJ2-7, reads DGGITQSPKYLFRKEGQNVTLSCEQNLNHDAMYWYRQDPGQGLRLIYYSQIVNDFQKGDIAEGYSVSREKKESFPLTVTSAQKNPTAFYLCASSTETGWNEQYFGPGTRLTVT.

The chain has TRBV6-5 and TRBJ1-2, with a tentative D call TRBD1 (5 bases). Germline-derived CDR1 and CDR2 are MNHEY and SVGAGI. The V gene lost 4 bases and the J gene lost 5 bases, with 14 bases spanning the gap. This CDR3 is 14 amino acids long. Here the CDR3 reads CASSFGQAFYGYTF. CDR3 in DNA: TGTGCCAGCAGTTTCGGACAAGCTTTTTATGGCTACACCTTC.

As regards this clone: At one boundary the junction diverges from the germline segment, which might be a read error. The chain joins TRBV5-8 to TRBJ2-2, with 14 bases identical to TRBD2. Germline CDR1 and CDR2: SGHTS and YDEGEE. This CDR3 contains 17 residues. CDR3 bases: TGTGCCAGCAGATTGGGACTAGCGGGAGTCTACGCCGGGGAGCTGTTTTTT. It encodes CASRLGLAGVYAGELFF.

V usage is TRBV28 and J usage is TRBJ2-7, with 10 nucleotides matching TRBD2. Germline V gene sequence: CDR1 MDHEN, CDR2 SYDVKM. This CDR3 is 16 amino acids long. The V gene end was trimmed by 7 bases and the J gene end by 0 bases; junction bases not matched to a gene: 9. The CDR3, as DNA: TGTGCCAGCACCCCAACCGGGACTAGCGACTCCTACGAGCAGTACTTC. This encodes CASTPTGTSDSYEQYF.

The chain joins TRBV6-5 to TRBJ1-5; D unclear. Germline-derived CDR1 and CDR2 are MNHEY and SVGAGI. The CDR3 covers 16 residues. V lost 4 bases to trimming and J lost 3 bases, with 16 bases between them. The CDR3 reads CASSLSIPGNNQPQHF. CDR3 nucleotide sequence: TGTGCCAGCAGTTTAAGCATTCCCGGGAACAATCAGCCCCAGCATTTT.

The V and J genes are TRBV13 and TRBJ2-1, with 15 bases identical to TRBD2. CDR3 size: 16 residues. Germline assignment: CDR1 PRHDT and CDR2 FYEKMQ (reference sequence). V lost 7 bases to trimming and J lost 8 bases; unmatched junction nucleotides: 9. The CDR3 DNA sequence: TGTGCCAGCAAAAGCCGGACTAGCGGGAGGGGGGATGAGCAGTTCTTC. It translates to CASKSRTSGRGDEQFF.

The rearrangement joins TRBV9 to TRBJ2-1, with a possible D match to TRBD2 (6 bases). The CDR3 sequence is 16 residues long. The V and J ends lost 2 bases and 6 bases respectively, with 18 bases between them. The germline gives CDR1 SGDLS, CDR2 YYNGEE. In nucleotides, the CDR3 is TGTGCCAGCAGCGTTTTGACGGGGACCGGGGGCAATGAGCAGTTCTTC. This translates into CASSVLTGTGGNEQFF.

This sequence joins TRBV6-1 and TRBJ2-1, with TRBD2 matching 8 bases. Germline V gives CDR1 MNHNS, CDR2 SASEGT. The V segment lost 6 bases and the J segment 4 bases; nucleotides outside the gene matches: 8. The CDR3 has 15 residues. CDR3 DNA sequence: TGTGCCAGCAGCCCCAGGAGCGGGGGATACAATGAGCAGTTCTTC. Translation gives CASSPRSGGYNEQFF.

A few counts support this clone. The chain uses TRBV18 and TRBJ2-5; D unclear. Trimming shortened V by 2 bases and J by 5 bases, and 9 bases separated the two germline ends. Germline V gene lookup returns CDR1 KGHSH and CDR2 LQKENI. The CDR3 spans 13 residues. CDR3 amino acids: CASSPDLEETQYF. CDR3 in DNA: TGTGCCAGCTCACCAGACCTGGAGGAGACCCAGTACTTC.

J is TRBJ2-2 and V is TRBV5-1; 7 nucleotides agree with TRBD2. CDR1 is SGHRS and CDR2 is YFSETQ in the germline V gene. V dropped 4 bases and J dropped 0; count of bases not matched to a gene: 3. The CDR3 spans 15 residues. CDR3 loop: CASSASGSNTGELFF. The CDR3, as DNA: TGCGCCAGCAGCGCTAGCGGCTCGAACACCGGGGAGCTGTTTTTT.

This rearrangement joins TRBV30 to TRBJ1-5; possible D gene TRBD1, 5 bases. This CDR3 region has 13 residues. From germline, CDR1 is GTSNPN and CDR2 SVGIG (reference sequence). The V end lost 3 bases, the J end lost 1 base, and 7 bases lay between the germline ends. CDR3 sequence (DNA): TGTGCCTGGAGGCGGGACAGCAATCAGCCCCAGCATTTT. It is translated as CAWRRDSNQPQHF. The complete variable domain, with remaining parts taken from reference TRBV30 and TRBJ1-5, reads SQTIHQWPATLVQPVGSPLSLECTVEGTSNPNLYWYRQAAGRGLQLLFYSVGIGQISSEVPQNLSASRPQDRQFILSSKKLLLSDSGFYLCAWRRDSNQPQHFGDGTRLSIL.

The chain employs TRBV19 and TRBJ2-6, with TRBD1 matching 9 bases. The J segment lost 0 bases and the V segment lost 5 bases, leaving 5 bases of the junction unmatched. The CDR3 length is 17 residues. Germline V gene data show CDR1 as LNHDA and CDR2 as SQIVND (reference sequence). This CDR3 reads CASSVTGGHSGANVLTF. Written as DNA, the CDR3 is TGTGCCAGTAGTGTTACAGGGGGCCACTCTGGGGCCAACGTCCTGACTTTC.

The chain uses TRBV7-9 and TRBJ2-2, with D uncertain. Germline V gene data show CDR1 as SEHNR and CDR2 as FQNEAQ (reference sequence). The CDR3 covers 12 residues. Between the trimmed V and J ends, which lost 0 bases and 8 bases, there was a span of 4 bases. This CDR3 reads CASSLARGELFF. The CDR3 DNA sequence: TGTGCCAGCAGCTTAGCTAGAGGGGAGCTGTTTTTT.

V gene TRBV29-1 combines with J gene TRBJ2-3, with TRBD2 identical over 7 bases. Germline V gene sequence: CDR1 SQVTM, CDR2 ANQGSEA. The CDR3 spans 14 residues. The junction had 8 bases not matched to a gene; V was cut back by 3 bases and J by 5 bases. In DNA form, the CDR3 reads TGCAGCGTTGAGGGGACTAAGGTGAGAGATACGCAGTATTTT. It translates to CSVEGTKVRDTQYF.

The genes are TRBV4-1 and TRBJ2-1; 11 bases are a match to TRBD2. CDR1 is MGHRA and CDR2 is YSYEKL in the germline V gene. The V gene end was trimmed by 5 bases and the J gene end by 0 bases; junction bases not matched to a gene: 6. CDR3 length: 17 residues. Here the CDR3 reads CASSELAGDSSYNEQFF. CDR3 coding DNA: TGCGCCAGCAGCGAACTAGCGGGGGATAGCTCCTACAATGAGCAGTTCTTC.

This clone showed up just once. V usage is TRBV11-2 and J usage is TRBJ1-1; no reliable D call. The V end was cut by 2 bases, the J end by 5 bases, with 9 bases between. CDR3 length equals 13 residues. CDR1 and CDR2 (germline): SGHAT, FQNNGV. The CDR3 region is CASSLMGETEAFF. Written as DNA, the CDR3 is TGTGCCAGCAGCTTAATGGGAGAGACTGAAGCTTTCTTT. The full variable domain, with the rest looked up from reference TRBV11-2 and TRBJ1-1, is EAGVAQSPRYKIIEKRQSVAFWCNPISGHATLYWYQQILGQGPKLLIQFQNNGVVDDSQLPKDRFSAERLKGVDSTLKIQPAKLEDSAVYLCASSLMGETEAFFGQGTRLTVV.